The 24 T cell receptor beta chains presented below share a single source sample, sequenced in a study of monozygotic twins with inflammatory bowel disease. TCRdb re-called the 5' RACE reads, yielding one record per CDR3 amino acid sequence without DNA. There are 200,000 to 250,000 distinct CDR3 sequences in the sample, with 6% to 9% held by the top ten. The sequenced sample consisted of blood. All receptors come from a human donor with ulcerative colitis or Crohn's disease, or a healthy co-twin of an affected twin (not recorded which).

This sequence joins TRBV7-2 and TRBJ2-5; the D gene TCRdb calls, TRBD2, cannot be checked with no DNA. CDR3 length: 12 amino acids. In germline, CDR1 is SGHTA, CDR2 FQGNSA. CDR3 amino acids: CASSLTSGGIDF.

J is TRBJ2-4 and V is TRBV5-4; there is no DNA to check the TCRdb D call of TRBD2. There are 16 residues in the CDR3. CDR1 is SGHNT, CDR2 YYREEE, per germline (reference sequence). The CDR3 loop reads CASSLLTPEGKNIQYF.

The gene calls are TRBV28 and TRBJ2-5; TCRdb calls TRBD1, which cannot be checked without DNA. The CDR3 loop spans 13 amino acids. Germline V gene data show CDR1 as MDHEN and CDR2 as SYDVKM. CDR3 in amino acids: CASSFGGLETQYF.

The CDR3 sequence: CASSPLDRDYQPQHF. This sequence joins TRBV19 and TRBJ1-5; the D gene TCRdb calls, TRBD1, cannot be checked with no DNA. The germline V gene has CDR1 LNHDA and CDR2 SQIVND (reference sequence). The CDR3 totals 15 residues. The whole variable domain, filled in from reference TRBV19 and TRBJ1-5, reads DGGITQSPKYLFRKEGQNVTLSCEQNLNHDAMYWYRQDPGQGLRLIYYSQIVNDFQKGDIAEGYSVSREKKESFPLTVTSAQKNPTAFYLCASSPLDRDYQPQHFGDGTRLSIL.

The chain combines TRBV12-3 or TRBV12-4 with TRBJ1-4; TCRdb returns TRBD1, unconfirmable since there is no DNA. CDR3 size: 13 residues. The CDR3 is CATRGTGNEKLFF.

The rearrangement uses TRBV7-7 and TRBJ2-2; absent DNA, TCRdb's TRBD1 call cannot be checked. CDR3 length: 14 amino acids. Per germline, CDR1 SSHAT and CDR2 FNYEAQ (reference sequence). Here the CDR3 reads CASSFGTDTGELFF.

The chain's CDR3 is CASSWDRSSYNEQFF. The rearrangement links TRBV12-3 or TRBV12-4 to TRBJ2-1; TCRdb returns TRBD1, unconfirmable since there is no DNA. The CDR3 totals 15 residues.

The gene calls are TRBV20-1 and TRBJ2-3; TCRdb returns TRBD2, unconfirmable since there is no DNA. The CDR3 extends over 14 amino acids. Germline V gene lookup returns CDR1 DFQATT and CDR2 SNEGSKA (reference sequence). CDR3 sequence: CSASVSGGTDTQYF.

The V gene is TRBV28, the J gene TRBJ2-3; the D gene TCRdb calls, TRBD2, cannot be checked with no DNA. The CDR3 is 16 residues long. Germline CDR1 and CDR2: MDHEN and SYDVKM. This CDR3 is CASSFSSGGSTDTQYF.

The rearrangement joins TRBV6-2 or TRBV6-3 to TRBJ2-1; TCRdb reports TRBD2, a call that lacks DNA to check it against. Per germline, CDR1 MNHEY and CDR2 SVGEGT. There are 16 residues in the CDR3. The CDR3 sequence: CASSYPPGLETAEQFF.

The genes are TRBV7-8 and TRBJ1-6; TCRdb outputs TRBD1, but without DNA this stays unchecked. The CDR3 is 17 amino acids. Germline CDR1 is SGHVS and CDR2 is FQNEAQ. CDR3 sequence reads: CASSSGTVGSKSSPLHF.

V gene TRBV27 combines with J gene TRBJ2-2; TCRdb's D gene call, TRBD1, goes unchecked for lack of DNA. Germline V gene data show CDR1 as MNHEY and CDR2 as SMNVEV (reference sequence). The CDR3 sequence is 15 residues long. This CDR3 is CASRVGQTFGGELFF.

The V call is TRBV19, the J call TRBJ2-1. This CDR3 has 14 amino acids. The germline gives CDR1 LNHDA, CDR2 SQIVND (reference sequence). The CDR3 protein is CASSTGNSYNEQFF.

This CDR3 reads CASSLFSGDSNQPQHF. The gene calls are TRBV12-3 or TRBV12-4 and TRBJ1-5. CDR3 length: 16 amino acids.

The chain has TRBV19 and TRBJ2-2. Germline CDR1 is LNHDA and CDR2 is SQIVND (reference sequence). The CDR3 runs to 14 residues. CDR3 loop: CASSLQSNTGELFF.

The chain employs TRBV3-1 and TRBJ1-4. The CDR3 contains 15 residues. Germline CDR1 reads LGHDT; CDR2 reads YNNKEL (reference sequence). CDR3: CASSQGSTPNEKLFF.

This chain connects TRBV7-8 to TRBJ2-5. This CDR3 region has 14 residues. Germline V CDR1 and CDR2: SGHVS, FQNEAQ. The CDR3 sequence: CASRVTETQETQYF.

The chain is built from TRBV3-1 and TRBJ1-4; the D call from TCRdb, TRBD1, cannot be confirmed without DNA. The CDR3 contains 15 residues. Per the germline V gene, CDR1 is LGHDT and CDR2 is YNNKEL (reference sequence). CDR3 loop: CASSQGGRPNEKLFF.

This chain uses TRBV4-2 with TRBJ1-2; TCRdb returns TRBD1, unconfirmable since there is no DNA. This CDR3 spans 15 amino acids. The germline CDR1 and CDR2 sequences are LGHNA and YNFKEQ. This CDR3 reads CASSQDQGQVYGYTF.

The chain's CDR3 is CASSFGTGIDGYTF. The genes are TRBV5-6 and TRBJ1-2; TCRdb designates TRBD1, a call that cannot be tested without DNA. CDR1 is SGHDT and CDR2 is YYEEEE in the germline V gene. CDR3 size: 14 residues.

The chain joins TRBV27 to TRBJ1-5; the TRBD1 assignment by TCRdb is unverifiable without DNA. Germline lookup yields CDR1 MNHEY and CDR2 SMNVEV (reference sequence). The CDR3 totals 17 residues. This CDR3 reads CASSPREGVYSNQPQHF.

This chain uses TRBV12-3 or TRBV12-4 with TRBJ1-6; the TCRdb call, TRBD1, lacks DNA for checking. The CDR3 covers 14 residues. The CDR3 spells CASSSRPQGTPLHF.

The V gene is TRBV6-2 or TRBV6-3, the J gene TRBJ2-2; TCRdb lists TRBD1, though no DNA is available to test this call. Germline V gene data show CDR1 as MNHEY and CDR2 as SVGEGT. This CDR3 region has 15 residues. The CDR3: CASSWTGVGTGELFF.

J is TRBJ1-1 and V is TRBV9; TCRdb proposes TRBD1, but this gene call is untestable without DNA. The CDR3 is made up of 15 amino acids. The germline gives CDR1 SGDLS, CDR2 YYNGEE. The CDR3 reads CASSVGGGMNTEAFF.